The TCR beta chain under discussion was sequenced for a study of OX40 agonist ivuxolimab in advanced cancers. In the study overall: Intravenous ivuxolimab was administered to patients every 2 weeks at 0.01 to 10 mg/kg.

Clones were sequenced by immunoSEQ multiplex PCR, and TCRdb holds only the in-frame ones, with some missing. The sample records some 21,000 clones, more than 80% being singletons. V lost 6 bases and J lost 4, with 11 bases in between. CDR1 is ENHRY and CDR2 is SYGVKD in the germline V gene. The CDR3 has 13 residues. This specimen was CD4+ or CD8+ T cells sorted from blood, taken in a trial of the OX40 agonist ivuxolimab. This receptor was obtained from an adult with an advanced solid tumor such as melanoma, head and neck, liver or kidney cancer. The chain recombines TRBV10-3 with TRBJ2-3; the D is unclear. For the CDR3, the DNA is TGTGCCATCAGCGACCTAATTTCAGATACGCAGTATTTT. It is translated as CAISDLISDTQYF.